This T cell receptor beta chain was obtained from a study of T cell responses to AZD1222 COVID-19 vaccine. Deletions cut 4 bases from V and 8 bases from J, with 18 bases between. Germline-derived CDR1 and CDR2 are MNHEY and SVGAGI. The CDR3 spans 14 residues. Assay: immunoSEQ multiplex PCR; the TCRdb copy retains only in-frame clones and omits some. This sample has fewer than 110,000 clones, with around 92% found just once. General observations from the study: Vaccine-associated CD4 TCRs spanned spike, dominant at 160-218 and 743-854. Nearly half of unique spike-specific TCRs reportedly avoided B.1.351 and B.1.1.7 mutated regions.

A note on this clone: Its antigen is unknown.

Specimen: peripheral blood, collected 28 days after the second AZD1222 dose. The chain recombines TRBV6-5 with TRBJ2-7; D ambiguous. This receptor was obtained from an adult who received the AZD1222 COVID-19 vaccine. CDR3 loop: CASSFPESPGKQYF. The DNA of the CDR3 is TGTGCCAGCAGTTTCCCGGAGAGTCCTGGCAAGCAGTACTTC.